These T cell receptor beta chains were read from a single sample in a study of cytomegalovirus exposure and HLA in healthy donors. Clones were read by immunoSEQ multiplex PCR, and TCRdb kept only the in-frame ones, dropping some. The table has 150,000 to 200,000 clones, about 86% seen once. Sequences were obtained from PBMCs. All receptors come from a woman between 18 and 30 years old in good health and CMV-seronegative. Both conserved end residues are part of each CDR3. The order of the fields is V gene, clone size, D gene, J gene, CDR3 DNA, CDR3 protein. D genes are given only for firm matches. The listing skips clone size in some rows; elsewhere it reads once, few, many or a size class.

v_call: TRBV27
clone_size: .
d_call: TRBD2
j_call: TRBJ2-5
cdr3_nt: TGTGCCAGCAGTCCCTGGACTAGGGCAGGGACCCAGTACTTC
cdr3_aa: CASSPWTRAGTQYF

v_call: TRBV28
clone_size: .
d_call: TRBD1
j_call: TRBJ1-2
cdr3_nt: TGTGCCAGCAGGAGGACAGGGTCGCACTATGGCTACACCTTC
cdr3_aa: CASRRTGSHYGYTF

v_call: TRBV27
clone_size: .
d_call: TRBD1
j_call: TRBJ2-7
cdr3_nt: TGTGCCACCGGGACAGTGCTTGAGCAGTACTTC
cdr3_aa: CATGTVLEQYF

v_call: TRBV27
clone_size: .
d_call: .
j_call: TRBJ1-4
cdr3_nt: TGTGCCAGCAGAGTGACGGGGGGGGAAAAACTGTTTTTT
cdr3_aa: CASRVTGGEKLFF

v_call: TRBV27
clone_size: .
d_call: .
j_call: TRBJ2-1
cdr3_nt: TGTGCCAGCTCAACATACAATGAGCAGTTCTTC
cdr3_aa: CASSTYNEQFF

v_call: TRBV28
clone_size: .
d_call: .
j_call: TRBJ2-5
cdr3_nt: TGTGCCAGCAGACCGGGTACCAGGGTGCAGTACTTC
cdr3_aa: CASRPGTRVQYF

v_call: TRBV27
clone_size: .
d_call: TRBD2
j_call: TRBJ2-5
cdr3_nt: TGTGCCAGCAGCCTGGGGACTAGCGGGGGAGAGACCCAGTACTTC
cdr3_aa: CASSLGTSGGETQYF

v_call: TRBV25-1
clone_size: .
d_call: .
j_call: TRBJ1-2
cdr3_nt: TGTGCCAGCAGTGAACCTCACGATTCACAGGGTGAATATGGCTACACCTTC
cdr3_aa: CASSEPHDSQGEYGYTF

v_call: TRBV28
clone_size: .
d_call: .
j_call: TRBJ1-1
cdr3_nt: TGTGCCAGCAGTCCCCTATGGATCCAGGGTGAAACTGAAGCTTTCTTT
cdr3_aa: CASSPLWIQGETEAFF

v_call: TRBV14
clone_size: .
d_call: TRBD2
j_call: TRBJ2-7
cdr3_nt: TGTGCCAGCAGCCATGGGGCTAGCGGGGGAATATACGAGCAGTACTTC
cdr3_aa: CASSHGASGGIYEQYF

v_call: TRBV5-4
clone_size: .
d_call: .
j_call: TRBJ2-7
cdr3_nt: TGTGCCAGCAGCTTGCAACCGGGACTTGCCTACGAGCAGTACTTC
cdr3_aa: CASSLQPGLAYEQYF

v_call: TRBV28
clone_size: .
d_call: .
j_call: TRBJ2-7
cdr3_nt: TGTGCCAGCAGACCCCACGAGCCCTCCTACGAGCAGTACTTC
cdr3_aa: CASRPHEPSYEQYF

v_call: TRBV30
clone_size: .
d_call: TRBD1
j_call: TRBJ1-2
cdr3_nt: TGTGCCTGGAGTGCCCGCTCCGGGACAGGGGGCACCCTTGCCTATGGCTACACCTTC
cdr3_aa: CAWSARSGTGGTLAYGYTF

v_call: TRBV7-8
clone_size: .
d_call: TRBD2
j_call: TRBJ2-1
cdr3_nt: TGTGCCAGCAGCCAGCCTCGGGCGGGACTAGCTTTTGAGCAGTTCTTC
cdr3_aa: CASSQPRAGLAFEQFF

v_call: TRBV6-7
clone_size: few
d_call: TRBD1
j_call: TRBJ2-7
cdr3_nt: TGTGCCAGCAGTTACCCAGACCCGGGACAGGGATACCACGAGCAGTACTTC
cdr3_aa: CASSYPDPGQGYHEQYF

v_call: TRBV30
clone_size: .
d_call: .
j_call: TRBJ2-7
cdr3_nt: TGTGCCTGGAGTGTATATGAGTCCTACGAGCAGTACTTC
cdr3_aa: CAWSVYESYEQYF

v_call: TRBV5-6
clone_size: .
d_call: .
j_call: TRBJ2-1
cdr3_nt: TGTGCCAGCAGCTTGGTCCTCCGCGCCTACAATGAGCAGTTCTTC
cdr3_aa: CASSLVLRAYNEQFF

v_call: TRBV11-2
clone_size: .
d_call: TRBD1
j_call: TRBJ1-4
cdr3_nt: TGTGCCAGCAGCATCGACAGGGGGAGGGAAAAACTGTTTTTT
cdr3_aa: CASSIDRGREKLFF

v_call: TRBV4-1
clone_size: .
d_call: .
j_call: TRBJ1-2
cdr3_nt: TGCGCCAGCAGCCAAGACAGGGTGAGCTATGGCTACACCTTC
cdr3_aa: CASSQDRVSYGYTF

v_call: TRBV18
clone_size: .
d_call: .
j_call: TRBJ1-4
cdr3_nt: TGTGCCAGCTCACAGTGGACTGGGGAAAAACTGTTTTTT
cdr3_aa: CASSQWTGEKLFF

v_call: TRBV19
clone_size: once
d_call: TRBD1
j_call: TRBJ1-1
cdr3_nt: TGTGCCAGTAGTAACGACAGGGGTGACACTGAAGCTTTCTTT
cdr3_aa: CASSNDRGDTEAFF

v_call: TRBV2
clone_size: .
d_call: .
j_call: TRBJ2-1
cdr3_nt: TGTGCCAGCAGCGAGCAGGTGGGGCAGTTCTTC
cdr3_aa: CASSEQVGQFF

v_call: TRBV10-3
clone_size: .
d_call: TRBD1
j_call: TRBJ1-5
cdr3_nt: TGTGCCATCAGTGAGCCTGGACAGGGGAGGCAGCCCCAGCATTTT
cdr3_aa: CAISEPGQGRQPQHF

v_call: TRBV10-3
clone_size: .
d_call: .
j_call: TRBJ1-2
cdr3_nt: TGTGCCACCGGGGGTTGGGACTATGGCTACACCTTC
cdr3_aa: CATGGWDYGYTF

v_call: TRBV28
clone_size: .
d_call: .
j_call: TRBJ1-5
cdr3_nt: TGTGCCAGCAGTTACGGGGGGCCCCAGCATTTT
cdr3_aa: CASSYGGPQHF

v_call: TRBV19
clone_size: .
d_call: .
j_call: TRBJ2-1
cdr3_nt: TGTGCCAGTAGCCCAGATCTAGAGGATGAGCAGTTCTTC
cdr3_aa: CASSPDLEDEQFF

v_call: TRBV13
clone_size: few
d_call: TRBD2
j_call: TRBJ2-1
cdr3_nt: TGTGCCAGCAGCCCCCTACTAGCGGGAGCTGACAATGAGCAGTTCTTC
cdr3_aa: CASSPLLAGADNEQFF

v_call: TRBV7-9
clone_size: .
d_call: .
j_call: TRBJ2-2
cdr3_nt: TGTGCCAGCAGCTCTCCAATACTCGTTACCGGGGAGCTGTTTTTT
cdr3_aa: CASSSPILVTGELFF

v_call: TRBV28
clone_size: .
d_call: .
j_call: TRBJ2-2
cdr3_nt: TGTGCCAGCTCGCTTGGGGCGGAGGGGGGGACCGGGGAGCTGTTTTTT
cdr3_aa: CASSLGAEGGTGELFF

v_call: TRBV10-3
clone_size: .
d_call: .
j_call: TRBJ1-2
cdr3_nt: TGTGCCATGGGGAGGGGTAATCGCTACACCTTC
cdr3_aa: CAMGRGNRYTF

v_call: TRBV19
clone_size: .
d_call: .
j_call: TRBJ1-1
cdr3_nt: TGTGCCAGTAGTATAGGTGAGGGCAGGGGCTCCGCTGAAGCTTTCTTT
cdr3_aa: CASSIGEGRGSAEAFF

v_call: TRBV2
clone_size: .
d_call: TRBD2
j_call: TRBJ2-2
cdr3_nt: TGTGCCAGCAGCCCTCTAGCGGGAGGGGACACCGGGGAGCTGTTTTTT
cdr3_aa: CASSPLAGGDTGELFF

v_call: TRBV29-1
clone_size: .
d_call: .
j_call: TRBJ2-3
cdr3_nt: TGCAGCGTTGTAGGAGGCTCGACTTTGAAAAATACGCAGTATTTT
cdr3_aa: CSVVGGSTLKNTQYF